A single sample gave rise to the 16 T cell receptor beta chains below, sequenced in a study of blood T cells in healthy people across ages. Sample-barcoded 5' priming and a J-beta primer mix drove a second PCR of roughly 6 to 12 cycles. TCRdb redid the calling of the 5' RACE reads with MiXCR, one entry per CDR3 protein. The table includes over 950,000 distinct CDR3 sequences, roughly two fifths detected once. Source material: blood. All receptors derive from a man aged 18 to 30 in good health.

This clonotype occurred a few times. The gene calls are TRBV27 and TRBJ2-7, with TRBD1 matching over 7 bases. Trimming at V came to 8 bases and at J to 0 bases, leaving 7 bases not matched to a gene. Per germline, CDR1 MNHEY and CDR2 SMNVEV (reference sequence). This CDR3 is 14 amino acids long. CDR3 residues: CASALTGSSYEQYF. Written as DNA, the CDR3 is TGTGCCAGCGCGCTGACAGGGAGCTCCTACGAGCAGTACTTC.

This clonotype was detected a few times. The chain has TRBV5-1 and TRBJ1-2, with TRBD1 matching 11 bases. Trimming took 1 base from V and 8 from J; bases not matched to a gene: 7. The CDR3 consists of 15 residues. The V gene's germline CDR1 is SGHRS and CDR2 YFSETQ. CDR3: CASSLIKRDRGGYTF. CDR3 coding DNA: TGCGCCAGCAGCTTGATCAAACGGGACAGGGGGGGCTACACCTTC.

The table lists this clonotype with a few counts. This chain uses TRBV4-1 with TRBJ1-2, with D maybe TRBD1 (5 bases). The CDR3 is made up of 14 amino acids. From germline, CDR1 is MGHRA and CDR2 YSYEKL. Trimming cost V 0 bases and J 7 bases, with 12 bases left between them. The CDR3 loop is CASSQDPRGIGYTF. The DNA for the CDR3 is TGCGCCAGCAGCCAAGATCCTAGGGGTATTGGCTACACCTTC.

This chain uses TRBV20-1 with TRBJ1-5; the D is unclear. The CDR3 consists of 14 residues. V was cut by 0 bases and J by 4 bases, with 10 bases left in between. The germline V gene encodes CDR1 DFQATT and CDR2 SNEGSKA (reference sequence). CDR3 residues: CSARDRMGNQPQHF. The CDR3 nucleotides are TGCAGTGCTAGAGATCGGATGGGAAATCAGCCCCAGCATTTT.

V usage is TRBV20-1 and J usage is TRBJ1-3; TRBD1 is a possible D gene (6 bases). The CDR3 is 15 amino acids. V shed 6 bases and J shed 2 bases, with 17 bases lying between them. Germline CDR1 and CDR2: DFQATT and SNEGSKA (reference sequence). CDR3 region: CSARPGHGPGNTIYF. In nucleotides, the CDR3 is TGCAGTGCCCGACCGGGACACGGCCCTGGAAACACCATATATTTT.

CDR3 in DNA: TGTGCCAGCAGTTCCCTAGCCAGGGAGCAGTACTTC. This gives the protein CASSSLAREQYF. This rearrangement joins TRBV27 to TRBJ2-7, with D maybe TRBD2 (5 bases). CDR3 length equals 12 residues. Trimming removed 4 bases from V and 7 bases from J, with 11 bases in between. The germline CDR1 and CDR2 sequences are MNHEY and SMNVEV (reference sequence).

The chain joins TRBV11-1 to TRBJ2-7; D might be TRBD1 (6 bases). The last part of the DNA fits TRBJ2-5 better; the J call may be wrong. The germline gives CDR1 SGHAT, CDR2 FQDESV (reference sequence). This CDR3 region has 14 residues. The CDR3 DNA reads TGTGCCAGCAGCCCTAACAGGGATCCGGAGACCCAGTACTTC. Encoded protein: CASSPNRDPETQYF.

This clonotype was seen a few times. J is TRBJ2-1 and V is TRBV20-1, with D tentatively TRBD1 or TRBD2 (5 bases each). The CDR3 has 14 residues. Trimming shortened V by 2 bases and J by 7 bases, and 15 bases separated the two germline ends. Germline V CDR1 and CDR2: DFQATT, SNEGSKA (reference sequence). CDR3 region: CSARRVKRGNEQFF. The CDR3 DNA sequence: TGCAGTGCTAGAAGAGTTAAGAGGGGTAATGAGCAGTTCTTC.

Of note for this clonotype: A read error may produce the germline difference seen at one junction end. The V call is TRBV7-3, the J call TRBJ2-1; 9 bases are shared with TRBD1. This CDR3 is 15 amino acids long. Germline V CDR1 and CDR2: SGHTA, FQGTGA. The CDR3 nucleotides read TGTGCCAGCAGCTCGGGACAGGGTTCCTACAATGAGCTGTTCTTC. It yields the protein CASSSGQGSYNELFF.

This clonotype was seen a few times. This chain links TRBV7-6 with TRBJ1-2, with D uncertain. This CDR3 spans 16 amino acids. CDR1 is SGHVS, CDR2 FNYEAQ, per germline. The ends were cut back, 4 bases at V and 0 bases at J, with 15 bases in the middle. CDR3 nucleotides: TGTGCCAGCAGCTCTAAGTCGGTCAGAGCTAACTATGGCTACACCTTC. Amino acids: CASSSKSVRANYGYTF.

This sequence joins TRBV6-2 or TRBV6-3 and TRBJ1-5; 7 nucleotides match TRBD1. V lost 6 bases and J lost 7; bases outside the gene matches: 6. The CDR3 is made up of 13 amino acids. The germline CDR1 and CDR2 sequences are MNHEY and SVGEGT. CDR3 loop: CASSSQGWQPQHF. CDR3 nucleotides: TGTGCCAGCAGCTCACAGGGGTGGCAGCCCCAGCATTTT.

This clonotype was detected only a few times. CDR3 residues: CASSLVGRHYGYTF. For the CDR3, the DNA is TGTGCCAGCAGCTTAGTCGGACGGCACTATGGCTACACCTTC. The chain uses TRBV13 and TRBJ1-2; D call uncertain. This CDR3 has 14 amino acids. Germline CDR1 reads PRHDT; CDR2 reads FYEKMQ (reference sequence). V lost 1 base and J lost 3, with 9 bases in between.

This chain uses TRBV5-1 with TRBJ2-1; the match to TRBD1 covers 7 bases. The germline V gene encodes CDR1 SGHRS and CDR2 YFSETQ. Germline trimming cut 4 bases from V and 0 bases from J; bases unmatched to any gene: 7. CDR3 length: 16 residues. CDR3 coding DNA: TGCGCCAGCAGCCTGGGACAGTCGAGCTCCTACAATGAGCAGTTCTTC. It codes for CASSLGQSSSYNEQFF.

V and J are TRBV27 and TRBJ1-1; perhaps TRBD1 as D (6 bases). This CDR3 has 14 amino acids. CDR1 MNHEY and CDR2 SMNVEV come from the germline V gene (reference sequence). V was clipped by 4 bases and J by 4 bases, with 13 bases between them. The CDR3 loop reads CASSSDLGGTEAFF. CDR3 coding DNA: TGTGCCAGCAGTTCTGACCTAGGGGGCACTGAAGCTTTCTTT.

The J gene is TRBJ1-4, the V gene TRBV5-1; D unclear. The V gene's germline CDR1 is SGHRS and CDR2 YFSETQ. Between the trimmed V and J ends, which lost 4 bases and 4 bases, there was a span of 11 bases. CDR3 length equals 14 residues. In DNA, the CDR3 is TGCGCCAGCAGCCCGGACGGAAATAATGAAAAACTGTTTTTT. It yields the protein CASSPDGNNEKLFF.

The chain is built from TRBV2 and TRBJ1-2; D may be TRBD1 (5 bases). The CDR3 sequence is 16 residues long. Germline CDR1 is SNHLY and CDR2 is FYNNEI. V dropped 3 bases and J dropped 2 bases, with 16 bases sitting between them. CDR3 coding DNA: TGTGCCAGCAGTGACTGGGGCCAGACATTGAACTATGGCTACACCTTC. Protein product: CASSDWGQTLNYGYTF.